This entry concerns a single T cell receptor beta chain. The sample originates from a study of monozygotic twins with inflammatory bowel disease. TCRdb reprocessed the 5' RACE reads, with one entry per CDR3 protein and no DNA. Reported are a few hundred thousand distinct CDR3 sequences; the ten largest clones contain 2.5% to 3%. Sequencing was done on a sample of blood. The receptor was derived from a human donor with ulcerative colitis or Crohn's disease, or a healthy co-twin of an affected twin (not recorded which).

CDR3 protein: CASSPSGPDTQYF. The chain joins TRBV5-1 to TRBJ2-3; TCRdb proposes TRBD1, but this gene call is untestable without DNA. Germline assignment: CDR1 SGHRS and CDR2 YFSETQ. This CDR3 has 13 amino acids.